One T cell receptor beta chain is described in this entry. Its target is unknown. Using immunoSEQ multiplex PCR, the repertoire was profiled, and TCRdb retains in-frame clones only, with some absent. Here the sample spans around 62,000 clones, approximately 80% being singletons. This entry comes from a study of OX40 agonist ivuxolimab in advanced cancers. Study summary: Averaging roughly 60 years in age, with a range of about 23 to 79, the cohort was 82.7% male. Overall study results and limits: The study observed clonal expansion of CD4+ and CD8+ blood T cells by week 6 at 0.1 to 3.0 mg/kg.

V lost 6 bases, J lost 1 base, and 12 bases lay in between. The CDR3 loop spans 14 amino acids. Germline lookup yields CDR1 MNHEY and CDR2 SMNVEV (reference sequence). The sequence was collected from an adult with an advanced solid tumor such as melanoma, head and neck, liver or kidney cancer. The sample was CD4+ or CD8+ T cells sorted from blood, taken in a trial of the OX40 agonist ivuxolimab. The chain carries TRBV27 and TRBJ1-1; D ambiguous. This chain's CDR3 is CASRKGHGNTEAFF. CDR3 nucleotides: TGTGCCAGCAGAAAGGGTCACGGGAACACTGAAGCTTTCTTT.